The 19 T cell receptor beta chains below all came from one sample that was sequenced in a study of CXCR3-negative and CXCR3-positive naive CD8 T cells (dated by TCRdb to between 2017 and 2020). The paper's findings and limits, for the study overall: Compared with CXCR3-negative naive cells, CXCR3-positive naive cells had TRB CDR3s with higher hydrophobicity (lower Kidera factor 4), lower energy, and higher strength and volume indices.

TCRdb shows the sequencer as NextSeq 550. The Human TCR Profiling Kit (MiLaboratory) was used to prepare UMI-labeled 5' RACE TRB cDNA libraries. Once TCRdb had reprocessed the reads, it stored one entry per CDR3 protein sequence and supplied no DNA. This sample's clone table shows some 140,000 distinct CDR3 sequences. About 0.48% of the sample comes from the top ten. Their antigens remain unidentified. The specimen was naive CXCR3+ CD8+ T cells from blood. Per the publication, the cell subset or site label means: CD45RO-CCR7+CD27+CD95- naive CD8+ T cells expressing CXCR3 (TNR3+). Receptors were obtained from a human donor in good health. Some clones in this sample may be carry-over from other donors' samples.

The chain employs TRBV2 and TRBJ2-7; the D gene TCRdb calls, TRBD1, cannot be checked with no DNA. Germline V gene lookup returns CDR1 SNHLY and CDR2 FYNNEI. The CDR3 length is 13 residues. CDR3 sequence reads: CASRGDPAYEQYF.

The V and J genes are TRBV9 and TRBJ2-1; TCRdb proposes TRBD2, but this gene call is untestable without DNA. From germline, CDR1 is SGDLS and CDR2 YYNGEE. This CDR3 comprises 16 residues. CDR3 in amino acids: CASSAETSGGGYEQFF.

The rearrangement joins TRBV27 to TRBJ1-2; TCRdb's D gene call, TRBD1, goes unchecked for lack of DNA. Germline CDR1 reads MNHEY; CDR2 reads SMNVEV (reference sequence). The CDR3 runs to 11 residues. The chain's CDR3 is CASSFCRLDTF.

This chain connects TRBV12-3 or TRBV12-4 to TRBJ2-7; TCRdb returns TRBD1, unconfirmable since there is no DNA. The CDR3 is made up of 16 amino acids. This CDR3 is CASSNLWTGSPYEQYF.

The chain recombines TRBV7-9 with TRBJ1-2; the D call from TCRdb, TRBD1, cannot be confirmed without DNA. CDR1 and CDR2 (germline): SEHNR, FQNEAQ (reference sequence). The CDR3 contains 15 residues. CDR3 loop: CASSLETGGIYGYTF.

CDR3 sequence reads: CASTGTGQNYGYTF. The rearrangement links TRBV28 to TRBJ1-2; TCRdb's assignment of TRBD1 cannot be checked, as there is no DNA. The germline CDR1 and CDR2 sequences are MDHEN and SYDVKM. The length of the CDR3 is 14 residues.

This chain connects TRBV4-3 to TRBJ1-4; TCRdb lists TRBD1, though no DNA is available to test this call. From germline, CDR1 is LGHNA and CDR2 YSLEER. There are 15 residues in the CDR3. The CDR3 sequence is CASSQDRGRSEKLFF.

This chain links TRBV28 with TRBJ2-7; the D gene TCRdb calls, TRBD1, cannot be checked with no DNA. The CDR3 has 18 residues. Germline V lookup: CDR1 MDHEN, CDR2 SYDVKM. CDR3 sequence reads: CASRERTSGRGGSYEQYF.

This sequence joins TRBV28 and TRBJ2-5; TCRdb's assignment of TRBD2 cannot be checked, as there is no DNA. This CDR3 region has 14 residues. The V gene's germline CDR1 is MDHEN and CDR2 SYDVKM. The CDR3 sequence: CASSSRGVGETQYF. Based on the CDR3 plus reference TRBV28 and TRBJ2-5, the full variable domain is DVKVTQSSRYLVKRTGEKVFLECVQDMDHENMFWYRQDPGLGLRLIYFSYDVKMKEKGDIPEGYSVSREKKERFSLILESASTNQTSMYLCASSSRGVGETQYFGPGTRLLVL.

The rearrangement links TRBV7-9 to TRBJ2-2; TCRdb returns TRBD2, unconfirmable since there is no DNA. This CDR3 contains 18 residues. The germline gives CDR1 SEHNR, CDR2 FQNEAQ (reference sequence). This CDR3 reads CASSSRLAGAVRTGELFF. The full variable domain, rest sourced from reference TRBV7-9 and TRBJ2-2, is DTGVSQNPRHKITKRGQNVTFRCDPISEHNRLYWYRQTLGQGPEFLTYFQNEAQLEKSRLLSDRFSAERPKGSFSTLEIQRTEQGDSAMYLCASSSRLAGAVRTGELFFGEGSRLTVL.

This rearrangement joins TRBV6-2 or TRBV6-3 to TRBJ1-1; TCRdb's D call, TRBD1, is unchecked because there is no DNA. The CDR3 extends over 14 amino acids. Germline loops: CDR1 MNHEY, CDR2 SVGEGT. Here the CDR3 reads CASSSFQGVAEAFF.

V and J are TRBV7-9 and TRBJ2-7; without DNA, the TCRdb call of TRBD2 cannot be checked. From germline, CDR1 is SEHNR and CDR2 FQNEAQ (reference sequence). CDR3 length: 16 residues. CDR3 region: CASSPRTSGSGSEQYF.

The CDR3 reads CASRNTGRNTEAFF. The chain is built from TRBV27 and TRBJ1-1; without DNA, the TCRdb call of TRBD1 cannot be checked. The length of the CDR3 is 14 residues. CDR1 is MNHEY, CDR2 SMNVEV, per germline (reference sequence).

The V and J genes are TRBV4-3 and TRBJ2-6. The CDR3 totals 18 residues. In germline, CDR1 is LGHNA, CDR2 YSLEER. The CDR3 sequence: CASSQEGMVGVGANVLTF.

The chain has TRBV28 and TRBJ2-5; checking the TCRdb D call of TRBD2 is not possible without DNA. The V gene's germline CDR1 is MDHEN and CDR2 SYDVKM. The CDR3 consists of 17 residues. The CDR3 here is CASSLVTSGGLEETQYF.

The V call is TRBV6-6, the J call TRBJ2-3. CDR1 MNHNY and CDR2 SVGAGI come from the germline V gene (reference sequence). The CDR3 runs to 12 residues. CDR3 sequence reads: CASSYSIDTQYF.

CDR3 sequence: CSVESGNGNEQFF. The rearrangement uses TRBV29-1 and TRBJ2-1. Germline values: CDR1 SQVTM, CDR2 ANQGSEA. The length of the CDR3 is 13 residues.

The CDR3 here is CASSIWPGVKSDTQYF. This chain connects TRBV19 to TRBJ2-3; the D call from TCRdb, TRBD1, cannot be confirmed without DNA. The germline gives CDR1 LNHDA, CDR2 SQIVND (reference sequence). The length of the CDR3 is 16 residues.

The chain carries TRBV5-1 and TRBJ1-1; TCRdb's D gene call, TRBD1, goes unchecked for lack of DNA. Germline-derived CDR1 and CDR2 are SGHRS and YFSETQ. CDR3 length: 14 amino acids. The CDR3 spells CASSLAADIHGAFF.